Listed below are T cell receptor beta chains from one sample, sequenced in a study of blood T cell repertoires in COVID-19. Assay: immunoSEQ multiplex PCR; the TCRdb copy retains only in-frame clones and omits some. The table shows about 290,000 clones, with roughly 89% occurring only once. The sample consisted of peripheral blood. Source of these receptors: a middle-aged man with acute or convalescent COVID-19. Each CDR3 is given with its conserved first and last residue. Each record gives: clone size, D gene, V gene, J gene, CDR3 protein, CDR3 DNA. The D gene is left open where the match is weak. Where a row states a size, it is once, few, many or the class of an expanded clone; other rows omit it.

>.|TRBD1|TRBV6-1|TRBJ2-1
CASSEDGSQGALLIEQFF
TGTGCCAGCAGTGAAGATGGGTCACAGGGGGCTCTTCTTATTGAGCAGTTCTTC
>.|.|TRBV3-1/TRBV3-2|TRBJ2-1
CASSQDVGSVYNEQFF
TGTGCCAGCAGCCAAGATGTGGGTAGCGTCTACAATGAGCAGTTCTTC
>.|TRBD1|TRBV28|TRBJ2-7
CASSSYRQGLPYEQYF
TGTGCCAGCAGCTCCTATCGACAGGGTTTACCCTACGAGCAGTACTTC
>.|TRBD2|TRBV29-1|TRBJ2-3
CSVGSSGGDTQYF
TGCAGCGTAGGATCTAGCGGGGGTGATACGCAGTATTTT
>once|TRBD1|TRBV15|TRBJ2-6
CATSRPQGVTGANVLTF
TGTGCCACCAGCAGACCCCAGGGGGTAACTGGGGCCAACGTCCTGACTTTC
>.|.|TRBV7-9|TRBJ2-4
CASSSIGRDIQYF
TGTGCCAGCAGCTCTATTGGTCGAGACATTCAGTACTTC
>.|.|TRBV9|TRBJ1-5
CASSPGGAGNQPQHF
TGTGCCAGCAGCCCGGGGGGCGCGGGCAATCAGCCCCAGCATTTT
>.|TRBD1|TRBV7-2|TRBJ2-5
CASSQDRGETQYF
TGTGCCAGCAGCCAAGACAGGGGGGAGACCCAGTACTTC
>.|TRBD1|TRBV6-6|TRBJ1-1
CASSQTLQGAVEAFF
TGTGCCAGCAGCCAAACCTTACAGGGGGCGGTGGAAGCTTTCTTT
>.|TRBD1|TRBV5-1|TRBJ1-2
CASSLGQGATGYTF
TGCGCCAGCAGCCTGGGACAGGGGGCGACTGGCTACACCTTC
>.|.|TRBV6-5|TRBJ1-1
CASHFAENTEAFF
TGTGCCAGCCACTTTGCGGAGAACACTGAAGCTTTCTTT
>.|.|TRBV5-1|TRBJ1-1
CASRIQGNTEAFF
TGCGCCAGCAGGATACAGGGGAACACTGAAGCTTTCTTT
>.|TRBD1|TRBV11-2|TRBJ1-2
CASSSPGGLYGYTF
TGTGCCAGCAGCTCTCCAGGGGGCCTCTATGGCTACACCTTC
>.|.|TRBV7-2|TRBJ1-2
CASSLMNKGGYGYTF
TGTGCCAGCAGCTTAATGAACAAAGGCGGCTATGGCTACACCTTC
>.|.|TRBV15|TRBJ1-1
CATRLKTGTEAFF
TGTGCCACCAGACTCAAGACGGGCACTGAAGCTTTCTTT
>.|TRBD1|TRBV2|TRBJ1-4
CASSGTGNEKLFF
TGTGCCAGCAGCGGGACAGGAAATGAAAAACTGTTTTTT
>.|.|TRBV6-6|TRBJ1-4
CASSYEETVTNEKLFF
TGTGCCAGCAGTTACGAGGAGACAGTCACTAATGAAAAACTGTTTTTT
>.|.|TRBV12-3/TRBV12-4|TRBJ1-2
CASSLALGGYTF
TGTGCCAGCAGTTTAGCGCTCGGGGGCTACACCTTC
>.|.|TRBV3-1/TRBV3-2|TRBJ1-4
CASSWGGAVEQKLFF
TGTGCCAGCAGCTGGGGAGGGGCCGTGGAGCAGAAACTGTTTTTT
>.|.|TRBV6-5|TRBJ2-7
CASRDFAYEQYF
TGTGCCAGCAGGGACTTCGCCTACGAGCAGTACTTC
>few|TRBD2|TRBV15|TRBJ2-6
CATSRDAGGSGANVLTF
TGTGCCACCAGCAGAGATGCGGGGGGCTCTGGGGCCAACGTCCTGACTTTC
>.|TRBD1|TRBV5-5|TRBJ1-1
CASSSSPGTGDTEAFF
TGTGCCAGCAGCTCGTCGCCCGGGACAGGGGACACTGAAGCTTTCTTT
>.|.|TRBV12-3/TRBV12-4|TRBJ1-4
CASSSGLKLFF
TGTGCCAGCAGTTCCGGGTTAAAACTGTTTTTT
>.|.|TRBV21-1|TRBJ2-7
CASSTPTGGSYEQYF
TGTGCCAGCAGCACCCCTACAGGGGGCTCCTACGAGCAGTACTTC
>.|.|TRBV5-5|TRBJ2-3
CASSLELEVQYF
TGTGCCAGCAGCTTGGAACTGGAGGTGCAGTATTTT
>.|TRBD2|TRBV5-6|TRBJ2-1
CASSSSGGIYNEQFF
TGTGCCAGCAGCTCGAGCGGGGGGATTTACAATGAGCAGTTCTTC